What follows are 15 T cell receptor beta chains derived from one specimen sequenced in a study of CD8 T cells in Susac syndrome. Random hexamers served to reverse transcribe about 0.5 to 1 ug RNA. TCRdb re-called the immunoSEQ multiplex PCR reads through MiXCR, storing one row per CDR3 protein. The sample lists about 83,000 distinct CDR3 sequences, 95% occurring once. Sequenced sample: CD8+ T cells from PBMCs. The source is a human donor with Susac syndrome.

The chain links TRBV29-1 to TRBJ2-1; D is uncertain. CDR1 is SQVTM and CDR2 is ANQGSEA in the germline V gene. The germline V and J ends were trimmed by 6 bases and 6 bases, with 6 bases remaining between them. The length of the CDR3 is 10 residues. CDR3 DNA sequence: TGCAGCGTGGATATCAATGAGCAGTTCTTC. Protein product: CSVDINEQFF.

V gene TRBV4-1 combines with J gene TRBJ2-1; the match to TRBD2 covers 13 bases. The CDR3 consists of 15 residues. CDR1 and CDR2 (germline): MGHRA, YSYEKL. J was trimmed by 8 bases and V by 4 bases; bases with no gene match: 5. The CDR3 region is CASSPGTSGNDEQFF. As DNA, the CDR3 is TGCGCCAGCAGCCCGGGGACTAGCGGGAATGATGAGCAGTTCTTC.

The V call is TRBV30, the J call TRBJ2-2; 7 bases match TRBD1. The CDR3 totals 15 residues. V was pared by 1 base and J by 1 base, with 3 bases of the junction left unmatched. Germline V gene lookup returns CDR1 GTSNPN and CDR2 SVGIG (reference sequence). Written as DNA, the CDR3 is TGTGCCTGGAGTGCCGGGACAGAGAACACCGGGGAGCTGTTTTTT. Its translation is CAWSAGTENTGELFF.

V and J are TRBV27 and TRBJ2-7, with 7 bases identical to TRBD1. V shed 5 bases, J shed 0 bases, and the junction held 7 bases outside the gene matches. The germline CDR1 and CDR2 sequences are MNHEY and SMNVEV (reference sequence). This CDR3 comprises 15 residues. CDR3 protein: CASSPGQTNSYEQYF. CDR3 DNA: TGTGCCAGCAGTCCGGGACAGACTAACTCCTACGAGCAGTACTTC.

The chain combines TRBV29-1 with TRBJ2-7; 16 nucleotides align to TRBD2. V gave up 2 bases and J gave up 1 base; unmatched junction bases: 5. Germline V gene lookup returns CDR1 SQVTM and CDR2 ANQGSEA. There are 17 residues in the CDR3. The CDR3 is CSVETGLAGGLSYEQYF. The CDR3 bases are TGCAGCGTTGAAACGGGACTAGCGGGAGGGCTATCCTACGAGCAGTACTTC.

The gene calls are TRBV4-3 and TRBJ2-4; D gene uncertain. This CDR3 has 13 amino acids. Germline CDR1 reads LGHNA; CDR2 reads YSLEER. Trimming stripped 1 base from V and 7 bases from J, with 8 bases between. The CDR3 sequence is CASSQGRPNIQYF. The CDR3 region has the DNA TGCGCCAGCAGCCAAGGCAGGCCCAACATTCAGTACTTC.

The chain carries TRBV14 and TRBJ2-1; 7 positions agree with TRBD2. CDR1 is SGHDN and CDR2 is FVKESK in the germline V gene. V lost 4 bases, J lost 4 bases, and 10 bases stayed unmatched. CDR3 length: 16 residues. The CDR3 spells CASSPEGGIPYNEQFF. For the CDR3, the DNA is TGTGCCAGCAGCCCCGAGGGAGGGATTCCTTACAATGAGCAGTTCTTC.

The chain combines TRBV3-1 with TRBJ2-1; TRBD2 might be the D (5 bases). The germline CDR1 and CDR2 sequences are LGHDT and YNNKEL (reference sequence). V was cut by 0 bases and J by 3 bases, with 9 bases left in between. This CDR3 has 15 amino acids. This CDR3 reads CASSQDGSFYNEQFF. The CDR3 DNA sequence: TGTGCCAGCAGCCAAGATGGGAGTTTCTACAATGAGCAGTTCTTC.

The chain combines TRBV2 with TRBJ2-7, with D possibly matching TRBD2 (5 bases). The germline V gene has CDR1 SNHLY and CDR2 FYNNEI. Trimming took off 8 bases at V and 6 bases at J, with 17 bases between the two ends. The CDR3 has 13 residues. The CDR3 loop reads CASLDTGSGEQYF. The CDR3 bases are TGTGCCAGCCTTGACACGGGAAGTGGCGAGCAGTACTTC. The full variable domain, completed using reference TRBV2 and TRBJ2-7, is EPEVTQTPSHQVTQMGQEVILRCVPISNHLYFYWYRQILGQKVEFLVSFYNNEISEKSEIFDDQFSVERPDGSNFTLKIRSTKLEDSAMYFCASLDTGSGEQYFGPGTRLTVT.

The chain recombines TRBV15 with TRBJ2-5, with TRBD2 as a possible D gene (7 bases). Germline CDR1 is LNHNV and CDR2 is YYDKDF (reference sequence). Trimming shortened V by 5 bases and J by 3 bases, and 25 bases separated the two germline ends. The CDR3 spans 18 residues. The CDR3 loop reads CATSQPGVLSREEETQYF. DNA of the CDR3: TGTGCCACCAGCCAACCAGGGGTTCTAAGCCGGGAGGAAGAGACCCAGTACTTC. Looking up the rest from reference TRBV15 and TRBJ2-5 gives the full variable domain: DAMVIQNPRYQVTQFGKPVTLSCSQTLNHNVMYWYQQKSSQAPKLLFHYYDKDFNNEADTPDNFQSRRPNTSFCFLDIRSPGLGDTAMYLCATSQPGVLSREEETQYFGPGTRLLVL.

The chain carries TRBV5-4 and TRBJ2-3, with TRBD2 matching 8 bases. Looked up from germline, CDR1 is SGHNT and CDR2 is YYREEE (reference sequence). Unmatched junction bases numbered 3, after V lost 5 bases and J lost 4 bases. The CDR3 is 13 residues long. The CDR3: CASRPGGADTQYF. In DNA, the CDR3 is TGTGCCAGCAGGCCCGGGGGGGCAGATACGCAGTATTTT. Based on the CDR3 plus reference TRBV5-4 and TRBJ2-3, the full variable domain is ETGVTQSPTHLIKTRGQQVTLRCSSQSGHNTVSWYQQALGQGPQFIFQYYREEENGRGNFPPRFSGLQFPNYSSELNVNALELDDSALYLCASRPGGADTQYFGPGTRLTVL.

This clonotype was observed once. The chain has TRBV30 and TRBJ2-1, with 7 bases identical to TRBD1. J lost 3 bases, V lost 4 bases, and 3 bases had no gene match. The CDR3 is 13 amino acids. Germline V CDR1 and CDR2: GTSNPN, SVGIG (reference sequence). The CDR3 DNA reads TGTGCCTGGACAGGACAGGTCTACAATGAGCAGTTCTTC. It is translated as CAWTGQVYNEQFF.

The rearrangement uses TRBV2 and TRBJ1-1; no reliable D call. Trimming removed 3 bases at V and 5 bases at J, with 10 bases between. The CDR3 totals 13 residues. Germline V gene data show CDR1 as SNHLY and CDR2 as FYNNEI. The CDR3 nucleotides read TGTGCCAGCAGTGATGGTTGGGGTACTGAAGCTTTCTTT. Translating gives CASSDGWGTEAFF.

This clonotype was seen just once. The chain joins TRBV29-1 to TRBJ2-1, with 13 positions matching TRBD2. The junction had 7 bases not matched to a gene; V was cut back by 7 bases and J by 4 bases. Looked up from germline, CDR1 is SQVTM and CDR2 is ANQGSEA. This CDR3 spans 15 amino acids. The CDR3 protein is CSAQTGLAGYNEQFF. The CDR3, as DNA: TGCAGCGCCCAAACGGGACTAGCGGGGTACAATGAGCAGTTCTTC.

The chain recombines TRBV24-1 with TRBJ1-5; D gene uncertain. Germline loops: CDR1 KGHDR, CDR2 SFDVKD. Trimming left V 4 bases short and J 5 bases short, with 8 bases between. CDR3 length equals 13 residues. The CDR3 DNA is TGTGCCACCAGTGAGGCGAAAGATCAGCCCCAGCATTTT. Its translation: CATSEAKDQPQHF.